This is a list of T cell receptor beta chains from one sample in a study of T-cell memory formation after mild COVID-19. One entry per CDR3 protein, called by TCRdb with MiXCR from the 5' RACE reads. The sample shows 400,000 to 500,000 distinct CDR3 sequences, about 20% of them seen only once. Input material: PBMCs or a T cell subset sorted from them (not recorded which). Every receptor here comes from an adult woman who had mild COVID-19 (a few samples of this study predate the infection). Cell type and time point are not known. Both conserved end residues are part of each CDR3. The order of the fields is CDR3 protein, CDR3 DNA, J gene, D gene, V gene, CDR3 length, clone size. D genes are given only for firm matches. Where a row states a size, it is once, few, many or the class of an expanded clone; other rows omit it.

CDR3aa: CASSPNRENEQFF; CDR3nt: TGTGCCAGCTCGCCAAACCGGGAGAATGAGCAGTTCTTC; j_gene: TRBJ2-1; d_gene: .; v_gene: TRBV18; len: 13; abundance: .
CDR3aa: CSARRFRDRAYEQYF; CDR3nt: TGCAGTGCTAGAAGGTTTCGGGACAGGGCATACGAGCAGTACTTC; j_gene: TRBJ2-7; d_gene: TRBD1; v_gene: TRBV20-1; len: 15; abundance: once
CDR3aa: CASSRTPGGSSYNEQFF; CDR3nt: TGTGCCAGCAGCCGGACCCCGGGAGGGAGCTCCTACAATGAGCAGTTCTTC; j_gene: TRBJ2-1; d_gene: TRBD2; v_gene: TRBV3-1; len: 17; abundance: .
CDR3aa: CAADWGTEAFF; CDR3nt: TGTGCCGCCGATTGGGGGACTGAAGCTTTCTTT; j_gene: TRBJ1-1; d_gene: .; v_gene: TRBV30; len: 11; abundance: .
CDR3aa: CASSLFSPRAGYEQYF; CDR3nt: TGTGCCAGCAGTTTATTTTCCCCCCGGGCAGGCTACGAGCAGTACTTC; j_gene: TRBJ2-7; d_gene: .; v_gene: TRBV27; len: 16; abundance: .
CDR3aa: CASSLGEGNSNQPQHF; CDR3nt: TGCGCCAGCAGCTTGGGGGAGGGGAATAGCAATCAGCCCCAGCATTTT; j_gene: TRBJ1-5; d_gene: .; v_gene: TRBV5-1; len: 16; abundance: .
CDR3aa: CASKWIQGNRDEQFF; CDR3nt: TGTGCCAGCAAATGGATACAGGGGAACAGGGATGAGCAGTTCTTC; j_gene: TRBJ2-1; d_gene: TRBD1; v_gene: TRBV2; len: 15; abundance: few
CDR3aa: CASSLGGRFGSNQPQHF; CDR3nt: TGTGCCAGCAGCTTAGGGGGACGGTTTGGTAGCAATCAGCCCCAGCATTTT; j_gene: TRBJ1-5; d_gene: .; v_gene: TRBV7-9; len: 17; abundance: few
CDR3aa: CASRSSGSNEQFF; CDR3nt: TGTGCCAGCCGATCTAGCGGGAGCAATGAGCAGTTCTTC; j_gene: TRBJ2-1; d_gene: TRBD2; v_gene: TRBV6-2/TRBV6-3; len: 13; abundance: few
CDR3aa: CASRPQREGSDTQYF; CDR3nt: TGTGCCAGCAGACCTCAGCGGGAGGGGTCAGATACGCAGTATTTT; j_gene: TRBJ2-3; d_gene: TRBD2; v_gene: TRBV7-2; len: 15; abundance: .
CDR3aa: CASRRGLSDSKNIQYF; CDR3nt: TGCGCCAGCCGACGGGGGCTTTCGGATTCCAAAAACATTCAGTACTTC; j_gene: TRBJ2-4; d_gene: .; v_gene: TRBV5-1; len: 16; abundance: .
CDR3aa: CASSLGGSYEAFF; CDR3nt: TGTGCCAGCAGCCTTGGGGGATCCTATGAAGCTTTCTTT; j_gene: TRBJ1-1; d_gene: .; v_gene: TRBV7-9; len: 13; abundance: .
CDR3aa: CASSPATSYEQFF; CDR3nt: TGTGCCAGCTCACCCGCGACTAGCTATGAGCAGTTCTTC; j_gene: TRBJ2-1; d_gene: TRBD2; v_gene: TRBV18; len: 13; abundance: few
CDR3aa: CASSPSGSSLEHSPLHF; CDR3nt: TGTGCCAGCAGCCCCTCTGGGAGCAGTTTGGAACATTCACCCCTCCACTTT; j_gene: TRBJ1-6; d_gene: .; v_gene: TRBV9; len: 17; abundance: .
CDR3aa: CASSSPWTGTYEQYF; CDR3nt: TGTGCCAGCAGCTCTCCTTGGACAGGGACCTACGAGCAGTACTTC; j_gene: TRBJ2-7; d_gene: TRBD1; v_gene: TRBV5-5; len: 15; abundance: .
CDR3aa: CASSHPRGPADEQFF; CDR3nt: TGCGCCAGCAGCCACCCTAGAGGACCCGCGGATGAGCAGTTCTTC; j_gene: TRBJ2-1; d_gene: .; v_gene: TRBV4-1; len: 15; abundance: .
CDR3aa: CASSLAAHRGNPYNEQFF; CDR3nt: TGCGCCAGCAGCTTGGCCGCCCACAGGGGCAACCCATACAATGAGCAGTTCTTC; j_gene: TRBJ2-1; d_gene: TRBD1; v_gene: TRBV5-1; len: 18; abundance: few
CDR3aa: CASRFDRGGWDNEQFF; CDR3nt: TGTGCCAGCAGATTCGACAGGGGAGGTTGGGATAATGAGCAGTTCTTC; j_gene: TRBJ2-1; d_gene: TRBD1; v_gene: TRBV7-9; len: 16; abundance: few
CDR3aa: CASSPAPAGEADTQYF; CDR3nt: TGTGCCAGCAGCCCAGCTCCAGCGGGAGAGGCAGATACGCAGTATTTT; j_gene: TRBJ2-3; d_gene: TRBD2; v_gene: TRBV13; len: 16; abundance: few
CDR3aa: CASSYSRYGQSSNYGYTF; CDR3nt: TGTGCCAGCAGTTACTCGCGGTATGGTCAGTCATCTAACTATGGCTACACCTTC; j_gene: TRBJ1-2; d_gene: .; v_gene: TRBV6-6; len: 18; abundance: few
CDR3aa: CASEGGWGGRNEQFF; CDR3nt: TGCGCCAGCGAAGGGGGCTGGGGGGGAAGGAATGAGCAGTTCTTC; j_gene: TRBJ2-1; d_gene: .; v_gene: TRBV10-2; len: 15; abundance: few
CDR3aa: CSARDKEWDLNSPLHF; CDR3nt: TGCAGTGCTAGAGATAAAGAGTGGGACCTAAATTCACCCCTCCACTTT; j_gene: TRBJ1-6; d_gene: .; v_gene: TRBV20-1; len: 16; abundance: few
CDR3aa: CASGGQGIYNEQFF; CDR3nt: TGTGCCAGCGGAGGGCAGGGCATCTACAATGAGCAGTTCTTC; j_gene: TRBJ2-1; d_gene: .; v_gene: TRBV7-2; len: 14; abundance: .
CDR3aa: CASSLAPLSSNQPQHF; CDR3nt: TGCGCCAGCAGCTTGGCCCCTCTTAGTAGCAATCAGCCCCAGCATTTT; j_gene: TRBJ1-5; d_gene: .; v_gene: TRBV5-1; len: 16; abundance: few
CDR3aa: CASSERLAGTPEQFF; CDR3nt: TGTGCCAGCAGCGAACGACTAGCGGGGACTCCCGAGCAGTTCTTC; j_gene: TRBJ2-1; d_gene: TRBD2; v_gene: TRBV7-8; len: 15; abundance: few
CDR3aa: CATSDGTGSHYGYTF; CDR3nt: TGTGCCACCAGTGATGGAACAGGGTCTCACTATGGCTACACCTTC; j_gene: TRBJ1-2; d_gene: .; v_gene: TRBV24-1; len: 15; abundance: .
CDR3aa: CSVEGTGSSGNTIYF; CDR3nt: TGCAGCGTTGAAGGGACAGGGAGCTCTGGAAACACCATATATTTT; j_gene: TRBJ1-3; d_gene: TRBD1; v_gene: TRBV29-1; len: 15; abundance: few
CDR3aa: CASSQFRDYEQYF; CDR3nt: TGCGCCAGCAGCCAATTCCGGGACTACGAGCAGTACTTC; j_gene: TRBJ2-7; d_gene: .; v_gene: TRBV4-3; len: 13; abundance: few
CDR3aa: CASSPAPLPSSYNSPLHF; CDR3nt: TGTGCCAGCAGCCCAGCCCCCCTCCCCAGCTCCTATAATTCACCCCTCCACTTT; j_gene: TRBJ1-6; d_gene: .; v_gene: TRBV7-2; len: 18; abundance: .
CDR3aa: CASSLAPGDKNIQYF; CDR3nt: TGCGCCAGCAGCTTGGCCCCAGGAGACAAAAACATTCAGTACTTC; j_gene: TRBJ2-4; d_gene: .; v_gene: TRBV5-1; len: 15; abundance: .
CDR3aa: CSEASGTGSDEQFF; CDR3nt: TGCAGTGAGGCTAGCGGTACGGGATCCGATGAGCAGTTCTTC; j_gene: TRBJ2-1; d_gene: TRBD2; v_gene: TRBV20-1; len: 14; abundance: few
CDR3aa: CASSESGTSTDTQYF; CDR3nt: TGCGCCAGCAGCGAATCCGGGACTAGCACAGATACGCAGTATTTT; j_gene: TRBJ2-3; d_gene: .; v_gene: TRBV5-1; len: 15; abundance: few
CDR3aa: CASSLIAGGEQFF; CDR3nt: TGTGCCAGCAGTTTGATAGCGGGAGGCGAGCAGTTCTTC; j_gene: TRBJ2-1; d_gene: TRBD2; v_gene: TRBV7-9; len: 13; abundance: .
CDR3aa: CASGDTDTQYF; CDR3nt: TGTGCCAGCGGAGACACAGATACGCAGTATTTT; j_gene: TRBJ2-3; d_gene: .; v_gene: TRBV28; len: 11; abundance: .
CDR3aa: CASSLLQGALNEQFF; CDR3nt: TGCGCCAGCAGCTTACTCCAGGGGGCATTGAATGAGCAGTTCTTC; j_gene: TRBJ2-1; d_gene: TRBD1; v_gene: TRBV5-1; len: 15; abundance: few
CDR3aa: CASSEESSGANVLTF; CDR3nt: TGTGCCAGCAGCGAAGAGAGCTCTGGGGCCAACGTCCTGACTTTC; j_gene: TRBJ2-6; d_gene: .; v_gene: TRBV9; len: 15; abundance: few
CDR3aa: CAISARFRLAGEIHQETQYF; CDR3nt: TGTGCCATCAGTGCCCGATTCAGGCTAGCGGGAGAGATCCACCAAGAGACCCAGTACTTC; j_gene: TRBJ2-5; d_gene: TRBD2; v_gene: TRBV10-3; len: 20; abundance: .
CDR3aa: CASVGTSGLTQYF; CDR3nt: TGTGCCAGCGTGGGGACTAGCGGGCTCACGCAGTATTTT; j_gene: TRBJ2-3; d_gene: TRBD2; v_gene: TRBV9; len: 13; abundance: many
CDR3aa: CASSLPSEETQYF; CDR3nt: TGTGCCAGCAGCTTGCCTAGCGAGGAGACCCAGTACTTC; j_gene: TRBJ2-5; d_gene: .; v_gene: TRBV7-8; len: 13; abundance: few
CDR3aa: CASSQESGGISGANVLTF; CDR3nt: TGCGCCAGCAGCCAAGAGTCAGGGGGGATCTCTGGGGCCAACGTCCTGACTTTC; j_gene: TRBJ2-6; d_gene: .; v_gene: TRBV4-1; len: 18; abundance: .
CDR3aa: CASSTGTLNTEAFF; CDR3nt: TGTGCCAGTAGTACCGGGACTTTGAACACTGAAGCTTTCTTT; j_gene: TRBJ1-1; d_gene: .; v_gene: TRBV19; len: 14; abundance: few
CDR3aa: CASSMLNTEAFF; CDR3nt: TGTGCCAGCTCAATGTTGAACACTGAAGCTTTCTTT; j_gene: TRBJ1-1; d_gene: .; v_gene: TRBV7-9; len: 12; abundance: few
CDR3aa: CASSFSGWGYTEAFF; CDR3nt: TGTGCCAGCAGCTTTTCCGGCTGGGGATACACTGAAGCTTTCTTT; j_gene: TRBJ1-1; d_gene: .; v_gene: TRBV5-6; len: 15; abundance: few
CDR3aa: CASSLRDGLAKNIQYF; CDR3nt: TGTGCCAGCAGCCTCCGGGACGGACTAGCCAAAAACATTCAGTACTTC; j_gene: TRBJ2-4; d_gene: .; v_gene: TRBV3-1; len: 16; abundance: .
CDR3aa: CASKREGTDTQYF; CDR3nt: TGTGCCAGCAAACGGGAGGGCACAGATACGCAGTATTTT; j_gene: TRBJ2-3; d_gene: TRBD2; v_gene: TRBV12-3/TRBV12-4; len: 13; abundance: few
CDR3aa: CATSRDLQGATYGYTF; CDR3nt: TGTGCCACCAGCAGAGATCTACAGGGGGCTACCTATGGCTACACCTTC; j_gene: TRBJ1-2; d_gene: TRBD1; v_gene: TRBV15; len: 16; abundance: .
CDR3aa: CASGSGGPLAEQYF; CDR3nt: TGTGCTAGTGGTTCGGGAGGGCCGTTGGCCGAGCAGTACTTC; j_gene: TRBJ2-7; d_gene: TRBD2; v_gene: TRBV12-5; len: 14; abundance: few
CDR3aa: CASSFLAGAYNEQFF; CDR3nt: TGTGCCAGCAGCTTTTTAGCGGGAGCCTACAATGAGCAGTTCTTC; j_gene: TRBJ2-1; d_gene: TRBD2; v_gene: TRBV7-2; len: 15; abundance: .
CDR3aa: CASRRTSDSEQFF; CDR3nt: TGTGCCAGCAGGAGGACTAGCGATTCTGAGCAGTTCTTC; j_gene: TRBJ2-1; d_gene: TRBD2; v_gene: TRBV3-1; len: 13; abundance: .
CDR3aa: CASSPLTGTAKETQYF; CDR3nt: TGTGCCAGCAGCCCCTTGACTGGGACAGCAAAAGAGACCCAGTACTTC; j_gene: TRBJ2-5; d_gene: TRBD1; v_gene: TRBV6-5; len: 16; abundance: few
CDR3aa: CATSDPGTSGRSEQFF; CDR3nt: TGTGCCACCAGTGACCCCGGGACTAGCGGGAGGAGTGAGCAGTTCTTC; j_gene: TRBJ2-1; d_gene: TRBD2; v_gene: TRBV24-1; len: 16; abundance: .
CDR3aa: CSVEVQGRALREQFF; CDR3nt: TGCAGCGTTGAAGTACAGGGAAGAGCCTTACGTGAGCAGTTCTTC; j_gene: TRBJ2-1; d_gene: .; v_gene: TRBV29-1; len: 15; abundance: .
CDR3aa: CASRNGLANTGELFF; CDR3nt: TGTGCCAGCAGGAACGGACTAGCGAACACCGGGGAGCTGTTTTTT; j_gene: TRBJ2-2; d_gene: TRBD2; v_gene: TRBV12-3/TRBV12-4; len: 15; abundance: .
CDR3aa: CASSFWGSAYEQYF; CDR3nt: TGTGCCAGCAGCTTTTGGGGATCCGCCTACGAGCAGTACTTC; j_gene: TRBJ2-7; d_gene: .; v_gene: TRBV5-4; len: 14; abundance: .
CDR3aa: CASSMTLTEYEQYF; CDR3nt: TGTGCCAGCAGTATGACCCTGACAGAATACGAGCAGTACTTC; j_gene: TRBJ2-7; d_gene: .; v_gene: TRBV2; len: 14; abundance: .